The entry below describes one T cell receptor (beta chain). The data were taken from a study of T-cell reconstitution after alpha-beta-depleted transplantation in children. Using unique molecular identifiers, the investigators prepared the TCRbeta library. A single record per CDR3 protein comes from TCRdb applying MiXCR to the PCR reads. The sample yields around 400,000 distinct CDR3 sequences, roughly a tenth seen once. Trimming took off 4 bases at V and 6 bases at J, with 16 bases between the two ends. The CDR3 has 14 amino acids. This rearrangement joins TRBV12-3 or TRBV12-4 to TRBJ2-7; maybe TRBD2 (6 bases). The specimen was PBMCs from the stem cell graft donor, collected from the stem cell graft. This sequence was found in a human donor who donated a stem cell graft to a child with acute myeloid leukemia. CDR3 bases: TGTGCCAGCAGTTCCCCGTCGGGAGTCCTCGAGCAGTACTTC. Its protein is CASSSPSGVLEQYF.